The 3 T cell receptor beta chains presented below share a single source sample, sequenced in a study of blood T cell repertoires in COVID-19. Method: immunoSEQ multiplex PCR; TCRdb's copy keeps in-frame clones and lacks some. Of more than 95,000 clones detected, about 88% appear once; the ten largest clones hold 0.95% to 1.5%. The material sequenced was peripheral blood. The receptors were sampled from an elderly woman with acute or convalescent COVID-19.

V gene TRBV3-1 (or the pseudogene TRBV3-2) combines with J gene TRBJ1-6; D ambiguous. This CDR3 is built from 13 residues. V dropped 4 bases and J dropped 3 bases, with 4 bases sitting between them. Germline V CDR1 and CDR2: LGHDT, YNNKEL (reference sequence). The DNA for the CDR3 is TGTGCCAGCAGCCCCAGCTATAATTCACCCCTCCACTTT. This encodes CASSPSYNSPLHF.

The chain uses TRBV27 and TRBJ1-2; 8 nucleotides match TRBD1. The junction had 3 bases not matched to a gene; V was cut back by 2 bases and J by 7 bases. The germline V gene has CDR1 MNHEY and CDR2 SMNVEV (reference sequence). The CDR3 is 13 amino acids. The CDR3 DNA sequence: TGTGCCAGCAGTTTACAGGGGGCGAGTGGCTACACCTTC. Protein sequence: CASSLQGASGYTF.

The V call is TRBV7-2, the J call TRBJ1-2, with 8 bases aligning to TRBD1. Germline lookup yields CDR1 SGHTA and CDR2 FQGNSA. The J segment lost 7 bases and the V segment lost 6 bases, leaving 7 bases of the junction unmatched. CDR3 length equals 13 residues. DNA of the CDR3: TGTGCCAGCAGTTTGACAGGGGCCTTTGGCTACACCTTC. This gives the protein CASSLTGAFGYTF. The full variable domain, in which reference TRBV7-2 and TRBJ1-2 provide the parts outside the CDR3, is GAGVSQSPSNKVTEKGKDVELRCDPISGHTALYWYRQSLGQGLEFLIYFQGNSAPDKSGLPSDRFSAERTGGSVSTLTIQRTQQEDSAVYLCASSLTGAFGYTFGSGTRLTVV.